The entry below describes one T cell receptor (beta chain). Its antigen remains unidentified. This specimen comes from a study of shared clonotypes between healthy human individuals. Overall study results and limits: Sampling was confined to blood; repertoires within tissues likely differ.

When replicate PCRs were run on sorted subsets, they used 150 to 200 ng DNA, about 30,000 T cell genomes. Some clones are missing from TCRdb's copy, which holds only in-frame ones; the method was immunoSEQ multiplex PCR. The sample lists some 1,900,000 clones, about 95% seen once, with roughly 1% in the top ten. CD45RO-negative CD8 cells positively selected for CCR7 made up the naive population, which excluded terminally differentiated effector memory CD45RA+ cells. J lost 3 bases, V lost 5 bases, and 15 bases had no gene match. The CDR3 consists of 17 residues. CDR1 and CDR2 from the germline V gene are MNHEY and SMNVEV (reference sequence).

Sequenced: naive CD8+ T cells sorted from blood. The V gene is TRBV27, the J gene TRBJ2-7; 8 positions match TRBD1. The receptor comes from a man aged 18 to 30 in good health. CDR3 sequence: CASSETGTGLGIYEQYF. DNA for the CDR3: TGTGCCAGCAGTGAGACCGGGACAGGCTTGGGCATCTACGAGCAGTACTTC.